A single sample is the source of the 2 T cell receptor beta chains below, sequenced in a study of blood T cell repertoires in COVID-19. Method: immunoSEQ multiplex PCR; TCRdb's copy keeps in-frame clones and lacks some. Among 200,000 to 300,000 clones listed, roughly four fifths were seen once. Sequenced sample: peripheral blood. The receptors originated from a woman aged 80 or over with COVID-19, enrolled during active disease.

This rearrangement joins TRBV5-5 to TRBJ2-2; 16 positions match TRBD2. Trimming cost V 4 bases and J 5 bases; bases outside gene matches: 5. Looked up from germline, CDR1 is SGHKS and CDR2 is YYEKEE (reference sequence). The CDR3 runs 17 residues. The CDR3, as DNA: TGTGCCAGCAGCCCGGGACTAGCGGGAGGGGGGACCGGGGAGCTGTTTTTT. Translating gives CASSPGLAGGGTGELFF.

The J gene is TRBJ1-6, the V gene TRBV7-2; the match to TRBD1 covers 8 bases. The CDR3 has 15 amino acids. V trimming: 7 bases; J trimming: 7 bases; junction bases outside the gene matches: 9. Per the germline V gene, CDR1 is SGHTA and CDR2 is FQGNSA. CDR3 protein: CASNLSRTGNSPLHF. DNA for the CDR3: TGTGCCAGCAATCTATCCAGGACAGGGAATTCACCCCTCCACTTT.